This T cell receptor (beta chain) was documented in a study of cytomegalovirus exposure and HLA in healthy donors. About the research overall: In terms of ancestry, the Caucasian-associated cluster contained more than 65% of the 398 genotyped donors. Study-level results: Confirmation was obtained in vitro that a few CMV-associated chains are specific for CMV antigens. Some highly shared sequence variants likely arose as a pipeline artifact. Because they were indistinguishable, some V segments, including TRBV6-2 and TRBV6-3, were excluded.

The PCR ran on 60 Vbeta and 13 Jbeta primers. Profiled with immunoSEQ multiplex PCR; TCRdb holds only in-frame clones, not every one. Found here are roughly 200,000 clones, 70% to 80% of them singletons; the top ten hold roughly 3.7%. With respect to this clone: Its cognate antigen is unknown.

Germline loops: CDR1 MNHEY, CDR2 SMNVEV (reference sequence). CDR3 length equals 14 residues. With 5 bases clipped from V and 7 bases from J, the junction kept 8 bases outside the gene matches. The origin of this receptor is a woman aged 55-70 years in good health and CMV-seropositive. This rearrangement joins TRBV27 to TRBJ1-2, with TRBD1 matching 9 bases. The sequencing sample was made of PBMCs. The CDR3 loop is CASSLRDRASGYTF. Here the CDR3 DNA reads TGTGCCAGCAGTCTGCGGGACAGGGCGTCTGGCTACACCTTC.